The 24 T cell receptor beta chains below were found in one sample sequenced in a study of blood T cells in healthy people across ages. The authors ran a second PCR of 7 to 11 cycles using a sample-barcoded 5' primer and a J-beta primer mix. A single record per CDR3 protein comes from TCRdb applying MiXCR to the 5' RACE reads. In the table there are around 1.7 million distinct CDR3 sequences, roughly 27% of which are singletons. Sequencing was performed on blood. All receptors derive from a woman aged 25 to 45 in good health.

This clonotype has just a few counts. This chain uses TRBV18 with TRBJ2-3, with D possibly being TRBD1 (6 bases). V dropped 3 bases and J dropped 5 bases, with 15 bases sitting between them. The germline V gene encodes CDR1 KGHSH and CDR2 LQKENI. The CDR3 covers 15 residues. The CDR3, as DNA: TGTGCCAGCTCACCTGGGACACCACGGGGAGATACGCAGTATTTT. Translated, it gives CASSPGTPRGDTQYF.

The V gene is TRBV12-3 or TRBV12-4, the J gene TRBJ1-2; 8 nucleotides line up with TRBD1. V lost 7 bases to trimming and J lost 6 bases; unmatched junction nucleotides: 10. The CDR3 totals 14 residues. This chain's CDR3 is CASTDRGRFNGYTF. The CDR3, as DNA: TGTGCCAGCACCGACAGGGGCAGGTTCAATGGCTACACCTTC.

The chain couples TRBV5-5 to TRBJ2-7; D is unclear. Germline V gene data show CDR1 as SGHKS and CDR2 as YYEKEE (reference sequence). The CDR3 length is 13 residues. V dropped 3 bases and J dropped 3 bases, with 10 bases sitting between them. The CDR3 DNA follows: TGTGCCAGCAGCTCCCGCCCGGACTACGAGCAGTACTTC. Protein: CASSSRPDYEQYF. The full variable domain, completed using reference TRBV5-5 and TRBJ2-7, is DAGVTQSPTHLIKTRGQQVTLRCSPISGHKSVSWYQQVLGQGPQFIFQYYEKEERGRGNFPDRFSARQFPNYSSELNVNALLLGDSALYLCASSSRPDYEQYFGPGTRLTVT.

A few counts support this clonotype. The chain combines TRBV7-2 with TRBJ2-7; 15 nucleotides line up with TRBD2. The CDR3 covers 20 residues. CDR1 and CDR2 (germline): SGHTA, FQGNSA. Trimming took 4 bases from V and 7 from J; bases not matched to a gene: 20. CDR3 region: CASSSIRTSGGAITYNEQYF. The CDR3 DNA is TGTGCCAGCAGCTCTATCAGGACTAGCGGGGGGGCAATCACGTACAATGAGCAGTACTTC.

Comments on this clonotype: Its ends do not fully match the called genes, so a read error is possible. The chain combines TRBV7-2 with TRBJ2-3, with 10 bases that match TRBD2. The germline gives CDR1 SGHTA, CDR2 FQGNSA. The CDR3 has 15 residues. The CDR3 nucleotides read TGTGCCAGCAGCTTAAAGCGGGGGGGCACAGATACGCGGTATTTT. The encoded protein is CASSLKRGGTDTRYF.

The sample holds many counts of this clonotype. CDR3 coding DNA: TGCGCCAGCTCTATGGACGGATTCTCCTACGAGCAGTACTTC. Its protein is CASSMDGFSYEQYF. The chain employs TRBV10-1 and TRBJ2-7; D remains ambiguous. This CDR3 is built from 14 residues. V was pared by 8 bases and J by 0 bases, with 14 bases between. Looked up from germline, CDR1 is WNHNN and CDR2 is SYGVQD (reference sequence).

J is TRBJ2-7 and V is TRBV20-1, with 11 bases lining up with TRBD1. This CDR3 spans 13 amino acids. Germline values: CDR1 DFQATT, CDR2 SNEGSKA (reference sequence). With 4 bases clipped from V and 7 bases from J, the junction kept 6 bases outside the gene matches. The DNA for the CDR3 is TGCAGTGCTACTGGACAGGGGGCGGGGGAGCAGTACTTC. This sequence encodes CSATGQGAGEQYF.

This clonotype came up a few times. The chain uses TRBV7-2 and TRBJ1-4; perhaps TRBD1 as D (5 bases). Germline-derived CDR1 and CDR2 are SGHTA and FQGNSA. The CDR3 covers 15 residues. V was cut by 1 base and J by 0 bases, with 6 bases left in between. CDR3 in amino acids: CASSLVGPTNEKLFF. CDR3 bases: TGTGCCAGCAGCTTAGTGGGACCAACTAATGAAAAACTGTTTTTT.

The sample holds a few counts of this clonotype. J is TRBJ1-1 and V is TRBV12-3 or TRBV12-4, with D perhaps matching TRBD1 (5 bases). The V and J ends lost 6 bases and 0 bases respectively, with 11 bases between them. The CDR3 covers 14 residues. In nucleotides, the CDR3 is TGTGCCAGCAGACGGGGACGGATGAACACTGAAGCTTTCTTT. It specifies CASRRGRMNTEAFF.

About this clonotype itself: Possible read error: a much larger clone is one base away. This chain links TRBV5-1 with TRBJ2-5; 9 nucleotides match TRBD1. Per the germline V gene, CDR1 is SGHRS and CDR2 is YFSETQ. The CDR3 consists of 12 residues. The CDR3, as DNA: TGCGTCAGCAGCTCGGGACAGGGAACCCAGTACTTC. Its protein product is CVSSSGQGTQYF. The variable domain in full, completed from reference TRBV5-1 and TRBJ2-5, reads KAGVTQTPRYLIKTRGQQVTLSCSPISGHRSVSWYQQTPGQGLQFLFEYFSETQRNKGNFPGRFSGRQFSNSRSEMNVSTLELGDSALYLCVSSSGQGTQYFGPGTRLLVL.

The V call is TRBV19, the J call TRBJ2-3; the match to TRBD2 covers 7 bases. The V gene end was trimmed by 1 base and the J gene end by 5 bases; junction bases not matched to a gene: 3. Germline lookup yields CDR1 LNHDA and CDR2 SQIVND (reference sequence). The CDR3 totals 14 residues. CDR3 amino acids: CASSIAGGLDTQYF. The CDR3 DNA sequence: TGTGCCAGTAGTATAGCGGGGGGTCTAGATACGCAGTATTTT. The full variable domain, in which reference TRBV19 and TRBJ2-3 provide the parts outside the CDR3, is DGGITQSPKYLFRKEGQNVTLSCEQNLNHDAMYWYRQDPGQGLRLIYYSQIVNDFQKGDIAEGYSVSREKKESFPLTVTSAQKNPTAFYLCASSIAGGLDTQYFGPGTRLTVL.

The chain recombines TRBV13 with TRBJ2-1; 14 bases align to TRBD2. The length of the CDR3 is 17 residues. Unmatched junction bases numbered 8, after V lost 4 bases and J lost 6 bases. CDR1 is PRHDT and CDR2 is FYEKMQ in the germline V gene (reference sequence). The CDR3 region has the DNA TGTGCCAGCAGCTACCGACTAGCGGGAGGGCCAGGCAATGAGCAGTTCTTC. It translates to CASSYRLAGGPGNEQFF.

The chain combines TRBV5-1 with TRBJ2-1; D remains unclear. This CDR3 spans 15 amino acids. From germline, CDR1 is SGHRS and CDR2 YFSETQ. V shed 4 bases and J shed 7 bases, with 18 bases lying between them. The CDR3 nucleotides are TGCGCCAGCAGCCCAAACCCCGGGCAGGCAAATGAGCAGTTCTTC. This encodes CASSPNPGQANEQFF.

CDR3 residues: CSASYGQATFF. CDR3 in DNA: TGCAGTGCTAGTTATGGACAGGCAACTTTCTTT. V is TRBV20-1 and J is TRBJ1-1; 7 bases are a match to TRBD1. Trimming at V came to 3 bases and at J to 12 bases, leaving 7 bases not matched to a gene. The CDR3 has 11 amino acids. In germline, CDR1 is DFQATT, CDR2 SNEGSKA (reference sequence).

This clonotype was seen once. A far larger clone is a single base away, which makes a read error likely. This sequence joins TRBV7-3 and TRBJ2-6, with D unresolved. The CDR3 consists of 13 residues. Germline V gene sequence: CDR1 SGHTA, CDR2 FQGTGA. CDR3 in amino acids: CASSLDGVNVLTF. The CDR3 region has the DNA TGTGCCAGCAGCTTAGATGGGGTCAACGTCCTGACTTTC.

The chain couples TRBV2 to TRBJ1-2, with unresolved D. CDR3 length: 10 amino acids. Germline CDR1 SNHLY, CDR2 FYNNEI. Trimming removed 8 bases from V and 8 bases from J, with 9 bases in between. The CDR3 loop reads CASGEWGYTF. CDR3 DNA: TGTGCCAGCGGAGAATGGGGCTACACCTTC.

This clonotype was seen only once. The chain combines TRBV7-2 with TRBJ2-1; 12 nucleotides match TRBD2. V lost 3 bases to trimming and J lost 4 bases; unmatched junction nucleotides: 10. CDR3 length equals 18 residues. Germline assignment: CDR1 SGHTA and CDR2 FQGNSA. The CDR3 DNA reads as TGTGCCAGCAGCTTCCCTAGCGGGGGGGCTTCGGGATACAATGAGCAGTTCTTC. It specifies CASSFPSGGASGYNEQFF.

The chain recombines TRBV11-2 with TRBJ2-3, with D unclear. This CDR3 has 15 amino acids. The germline V gene encodes CDR1 SGHAT and CDR2 FQNNGV. The V end lost 1 base, the J end lost 1 base, and 9 bases lay between the germline ends. CDR3 sequence: CASSLGRVRTDTQYF. For the CDR3, the DNA is TGTGCCAGCAGCTTAGGCCGGGTACGCACAGATACGCAGTATTTT.

This chain's CDR3 is CASSPAGGGQETQYF. The CDR3, as DNA: TGTGCCAGCAGCCCAGCGGGAGGGGGCCAAGAGACCCAGTACTTC. The chain uses TRBV3-1 and TRBJ2-5, with 10 bases aligning to TRBD2. The CDR3 consists of 15 residues. Germline V CDR1 and CDR2: LGHDT, YNNKEL (reference sequence). V was pared by 4 bases and J by 1 base, with 3 bases of the junction left unmatched.

This clonotype was picked up many times. The chain joins TRBV9 to TRBJ1-2; tentative D call: TRBD1 (6 bases). Trimming took off 3 bases at V and 6 bases at J, with 21 bases between the two ends. This CDR3 has 16 amino acids. Germline CDR1 and CDR2: SGDLS and YYNGEE. CDR3 sequence reads: CASSALPDSNSNGYTF. CDR3 bases: TGTGCCAGCAGCGCTTTACCGGACAGCAACTCGAATGGCTACACCTTC.

This clonotype showed up just a few times. The chain uses TRBV7-2 and TRBJ2-1, with TRBD1 identical over 8 bases. J gave up 4 bases and V 6 bases, and 14 bases lay outside the gene matches. The germline V gene has CDR1 SGHTA and CDR2 FQGNSA. This CDR3 comprises 17 residues. The CDR3 is CASRSKGETGAYNEQFF. Written as DNA, the CDR3 is TGTGCCAGCAGATCAAAAGGGGAGACAGGGGCGTACAATGAGCAGTTCTTC.

This clonotype was recorded at least ten times. The chain couples TRBV7-7 to TRBJ2-5; TRBD1 matches 7 bases. The DNA end favors TRBJ2-7, so the J call may be wrong. CDR1 is SSHAT and CDR2 is FNYEAQ in the germline V gene (reference sequence). This CDR3 has 13 amino acids. CDR3: CASSPDRADEQYF. CDR3 DNA sequence: TGTGCCAGCAGCCCCGACAGGGCCGACGAGCAGTACTTC.

This clonotype came up a few times. The chain employs TRBV7-2 and TRBJ2-7; TRBD2 agrees at 8 bases. The germline V gene has CDR1 SGHTA and CDR2 FQGNSA. The CDR3 extends over 14 amino acids. Trimming removed 6 bases from V and 3 bases from J; junction bases left unmatched: 7. The CDR3 DNA is TGTGCCAGCAGGAGGGTAGCGGGAAGCTACGAGCAGTACTTC. It encodes CASRRVAGSYEQYF.

V and J are TRBV6-5 and TRBJ2-7; a possible D gene is TRBD2 (6 bases). The DNA end lines up better with TRBJ2-4; the J call may be wrong. Germline V gene data show CDR1 as MNHEY and CDR2 as SVGAGI. The CDR3 loop spans 17 amino acids. Here the CDR3 reads CASSYSSQAGSPNIQYF. CDR3 nucleotides: TGTGCCAGCAGTTATTCCAGCCAGGCGGGATCCCCAAACATTCAGTACTTC.